This T cell receptor (beta chain) was observed in a study of radiotherapy plus CTLA-4 blockade in lung cancer. Study in general: Objective responses were documented in about 19% of patients, with disease control in roughly 30%.

Sequencing was performed with immunoSEQ multiplex PCR; in TCRdb, only in-frame clones are kept and a portion is missing. In the table there are some 110,000 clones, about four fifths of which are singletons. Germline V gene sequence: CDR1 LNHDA, CDR2 SQIVND (reference sequence). The CDR3 is made up of 15 amino acids. The sample in question was peripheral blood, obtained from a patient treated with radiotherapy plus ipilimumab. The gene calls are TRBV19 and TRBJ2-2, with D tentatively TRBD2 (5 bases). This receptor was taken from a human donor with non-small cell lung cancer who had a partial response to radiotherapy plus ipilimumab. CDR3 region: CATEMVGAPPGELFF. The DNA of the CDR3 is TGTGCTACTGAGATGGTGGGAGCCCCCCCCGGGGAGCTGTTTTTT.